A selection of T cell receptor beta chains follows, all from one sample in a study of blood T cell repertoires in COVID-19. Assay: immunoSEQ multiplex PCR; the TCRdb copy retains only in-frame clones and omits some. The sample contains under 350,000 clones, roughly 85% of which appear only once. The sample taken for sequencing was peripheral blood. The receptor source for this set is a man aged 60-69 years who had recovered from COVID-19. The CDR3 runs from the conserved cysteine through the conserved F or W. Fields, in order: J gene, D gene, clone size, V gene, CDR3 DNA, CDR3 protein. The D gene is left open where the match is weak. The size of a clone is reported for some rows only, either as once, few or many, or as a class for expanded clones.

TRBJ1-6,.,.,TRBV6-5,TGTGCCAGCAGTTACCCAACCGGGGGGGGTAATTCACCCCTCCACTTT,CASSYPTGGGNSPLHF
TRBJ2-7,.,.,TRBV5-1,TGCGCCAGCAGCTTAGCTGGCGGAACAGAGCAGTACTTC,CASSLAGGTEQYF
TRBJ2-1,TRBD2,.,TRBV19,TGTGCCAGTTCCAGGACTAGCGGGACCTACAATGAGCAGTTCTTC,CASSRTSGTYNEQFF
TRBJ2-3,.,.,TRBV19,TGTGCCAGTAGTGTGAGGAGCTCTAGCACAGATACGCAGTATTTT,CASSVRSSSTDTQYF
TRBJ2-3,.,.,TRBV7-9,TGTGCCAGCAGCCCGTCGACAGGCTCAGATACGCAGTATTTT,CASSPSTGSDTQYF
TRBJ1-5,.,few,TRBV2,TGTGCCAGCAGTGAATCTGGGCTTCAGCCCCAGCATTTT,CASSESGLQPQHF
TRBJ2-5,TRBD2,.,TRBV10-3,TGTGCCATCAGTGCCATGGGGGAGGGCCGGGAGACCCAGTACTTC,CAISAMGEGRETQYF
TRBJ2-1,TRBD1,.,TRBV7-8,TGTGCCAGCAGCGTACAAGGGACAGGTGGCAATGAGCAGTTCTTC,CASSVQGTGGNEQFF
TRBJ2-5,.,once,TRBV27,TGTGCCAGCAGCCCTCAGGGTGCGGAGACCCAGTACTTC,CASSPQGAETQYF
TRBJ1-2,TRBD1,.,TRBV7-3,TGTGCCAGCAGCTTAATTGACAGGGGGCTTAGTGGCTACACCTTC,CASSLIDRGLSGYTF
TRBJ2-3,TRBD2,.,TRBV7-6,TGTGCCAGCAGCCCCCTAGCGGCCAGCACAGATACGCAGTATTTT,CASSPLAASTDTQYF
TRBJ2-5,.,.,TRBV9,TGTGCCAGCAGCACACGGGGGGCCAGGGGAGAGACCCAGTACTTC,CASSTRGARGETQYF
TRBJ2-1,.,few,TRBV14,TGTGCCAGCAGCCAAGAGCAGTTTATGGCCTACAATGAGCAGTTCTTC,CASSQEQFMAYNEQFF
TRBJ2-7,TRBD1,.,TRBV5-5,TGTGCCAGCAGCAGACAGGGGACCCACGAGCAGTACTTC,CASSRQGTHEQYF
TRBJ2-5,TRBD1,.,TRBV19,TGTGCCAGTAGTACCGGACAGGGAGAGACCCAGTACTTC,CASSTGQGETQYF
TRBJ1-2,TRBD1,.,TRBV9,TGTGCCAGCAGCACCCGGACAGGGGGCTCCTATGGCTACACCTTC,CASSTRTGGSYGYTF
TRBJ1-5,.,.,TRBV18,TGTGCCAGCTCAACCTCTTACGACAGCGCGAAGAACTTT,CASSTSYDSAKNF
TRBJ1-2,.,.,TRBV5-1,TGCGCCAGCAGCAGCCTACAGGGTAGTAACGGCTACACCTTC,CASSSLQGSNGYTF
TRBJ1-4,.,.,TRBV9,TGTGCCAGCAGCCCAGCAGGTGTAAATGAAAAACTGTTTTTT,CASSPAGVNEKLFF
TRBJ2-1,.,once,TRBV7-9,TGTGCCAGCAGCTTAGGGCCTAGCTCCTACAATGAGCAGTTCTTC,CASSLGPSSYNEQFF
TRBJ1-1,.,.,TRBV6-5,TGTGCCAGCTTGGTAAAGGGGAATACTGAAGCTTTCTTT,CASLVKGNTEAFF
TRBJ2-7,TRBD2,.,TRBV2,TGTGCCAGCAGCCGAAGTCTAGCGGGGGGGCGCTACGAGCAGTACTTC,CASSRSLAGGRYEQYF
TRBJ1-3,.,.,TRBV7-2,TGTGCCAGCAGCTTAAACGCGGGAAACACCATATATTTT,CASSLNAGNTIYF
TRBJ2-7,.,.,TRBV19,TGTGCCAGTAGTAATTGGGGGGCCTACGAGCAGTACTTC,CASSNWGAYEQYF
TRBJ2-5,.,.,TRBV19,TGTGCCAGTAGTAGTCAGTACCAAGAGACCCAGTACTTC,CASSSQYQETQYF
TRBJ1-5,.,.,TRBV5-1,TGCGCCAGCAGCCTGGACAGCTTACAGCCCCAGCATTTT,CASSLDSLQPQHF
TRBJ2-1,TRBD2,.,TRBV5-1,TGCGCCAGCAGCATCGGGACTAGCGGGGTTTACAATGAGCAGTTCTTC,CASSIGTSGVYNEQFF
TRBJ1-4,.,.,TRBV29-1,TGCAGCGTTGCGGGGGAGGCTGAAAAACTGTTTTTT,CSVAGEAEKLFF
TRBJ2-2,.,.,TRBV5-1,TGCGCCAGCAGCTTAGACAGTACCCCCGGGGAGCTGTTTTTT,CASSLDSTPGELFF
TRBJ2-3,TRBD2,.,TRBV5-1,TGCGCCAGCAGCGAGGGACTAGCGGGAGGGCGAGATACGCAGTATTTT,CASSEGLAGGRDTQYF
TRBJ2-5,TRBD1,.,TRBV6-1,TGTGCCAGCAGTGATAAGAGGGACAGGGGGCGAGAGACCCAGTACTTC,CASSDKRDRGRETQYF
TRBJ1-2,.,.,TRBV6-6,TGTGCCAGCAGTCTCGAAGGGGGGGCCACCTATACGGGCTACACCTTC,CASSLEGGATYTGYTF
TRBJ2-2,.,.,TRBV14,TGTGCCAGCAGCCCCATGCGAACCGGGGAGCTGTTTTTT,CASSPMRTGELFF
TRBJ2-5,TRBD2,.,TRBV9,TGTGCCAGCAGCGTCGGGGTAGGGAGGGAAGAGACCCAGTACTTC,CASSVGVGREETQYF
TRBJ1-5,TRBD1,.,TRBV5-6,TGTGCCAGCAGCTTTATAGGACAGGGTCCTATGGCCCAGCATTTT,CASSFIGQGPMAQHF
TRBJ1-3,.,.,TRBV11-2,TGTGCCAGCAGCATCGACCTCGCGTCGCGGGGAAACACCATATATTTT,CASSIDLASRGNTIYF
TRBJ2-2,TRBD2,.,TRBV19,TGTGCCAGTACCGGCGCGGGGAGGACTAGGACCGGGGAGCTGTTTTTT,CASTGAGRTRTGELFF
TRBJ2-1,TRBD2,.,TRBV4-1,TGCGCCAGCAGCCAAGATACTAGCGGAAGGGATGAGCAGTTCTTC,CASSQDTSGRDEQFF
TRBJ1-4,.,.,TRBV5-6,TGTGCCAGCAGCACGGCCAGGGGAACTAATGAAAAACTGTTTTTT,CASSTARGTNEKLFF
TRBJ2-5,.,.,TRBV18,TGTGCCAGCTCGACAGGACAGGGAGGGCGAGAGACCCAGTACTTC,CASSTGQGGRETQYF
TRBJ1-1,.,.,TRBV10-3,TGTGCCATCAGTGAGCGGCAGGGGCGGTTGAACACTGAAGCTTTCTTT,CAISERQGRLNTEAFF
TRBJ2-1,TRBD2,.,TRBV20-1,TGCAGTGTTAGTAGCGGGGGCCTATACTACAATGAGCAGTTCTTC,CSVSSGGLYYNEQFF
TRBJ1-1,.,once,TRBV3-1/TRBV3-2,TGTGCCAGCAGCCAAGCCAGGAGGACTGAAGCTTTCTTT,CASSQARRTEAFF
TRBJ2-6,.,.,TRBV6-6,TGTGCCAGCAGTCAGACAGAGACGAGCTCTGGGGCCAACGTCCTGACTTTC,CASSQTETSSGANVLTF
TRBJ2-1,TRBD1,.,TRBV10-3,TGTGCCATCAGGGCGGACAGGGGCGGAAATGAGCAGTTCTTC,CAIRADRGGNEQFF